Listed here are 28 T cell receptor beta chains from one sample, sequenced in a study of T-cell reconstitution after alpha-beta-depleted transplantation in children. Unique molecular identifiers tagged the TCRbeta library. TCRdb reanalysed the PCR reads using MiXCR and keeps one entry per CDR3 protein. The sample lists about a million distinct CDR3 sequences; about 26% were seen once. The sequencing used PBMCs, mostly from graft donor cells, collected 360 days after TCRalphabeta/CD19-depleted stem cell transplant. The receptors come from a boy younger than two who had a stem cell transplant for SCID, so the T cells may come from the graft donor.

There are a few counts of this clonotype. V is TRBV20-1 and J is TRBJ2-7, with D perhaps TRBD1 (5 bases). The germline CDR1 and CDR2 sequences are DFQATT and SNEGSKA (reference sequence). This CDR3 has 15 amino acids. Trimming pared 0 bases from V and 0 bases from J, leaving 12 bases between. In DNA, the CDR3 is TGCAGTGCTAGAGATCGCCCAGGGCGCTCCTACGAGCAGTACTTC. It encodes CSARDRPGRSYEQYF.

V gene TRBV5-1 combines with J gene TRBJ2-7; 12 positions agree with TRBD1. CDR3 length: 17 residues. Per the germline V gene, CDR1 is SGHRS and CDR2 is YFSETQ. The J segment lost 5 bases and the V segment lost 4 bases, leaving 13 bases of the junction unmatched. The CDR3 sequence is CASSDTEDRDRGHEQYF. DNA for the CDR3: TGCGCCAGCAGCGATACCGAGGACCGGGACAGGGGGCACGAGCAGTACTTC.

This clonotype was seen a handful of times. V usage is TRBV6-1 and J usage is TRBJ1-2; D gene unclear. The CDR3 is 14 residues long. V lost 6 bases, J lost 1 base, and 12 bases lay in between. In germline, CDR1 is MNHNS, CDR2 SASEGT. The CDR3, as DNA: TGTGCCAGCAGGCCTGGGGTTGGTAACTATGGCTACACCTTC. Translated: CASRPGVGNYGYTF.

This clonotype was seen a handful of times. This chain joins TRBV19 and TRBJ2-1; a weak D match, TRBD2 (5 bases). The germline V gene has CDR1 LNHDA and CDR2 SQIVND (reference sequence). Trimming left V 6 bases short and J 0 bases short, with 12 bases between. The CDR3 covers 15 residues. CDR3 coding DNA: TGTGCCAGTAGGAGTACTAGGAGCTCCTACAATGAGCAGTTCTTC. This sequence encodes CASRSTRSSYNEQFF.

This clonotype was found a few times. This chain links TRBV9 with TRBJ2-3, with D maybe TRBD1 (5 bases). CDR3 length: 16 amino acids. The germline V gene has CDR1 SGDLS and CDR2 YYNGEE. Trimming stripped 0 bases from V and 2 bases from J, with 13 bases between. CDR3 nucleotide sequence: TGTGCCAGCAGCGTAGCCTCGGACATGTTCACAGATACGCAGTATTTT. It translates to CASSVASDMFTDTQYF.

This clonotype was seen repeatedly, ten times or more. V and J are TRBV5-6 and TRBJ2-3; 9 bases are shared with TRBD2. This CDR3 is built from 16 residues. Germline trimming cut 1 base from V and 7 bases from J; bases unmatched to any gene: 10. Per germline, CDR1 SGHDT and CDR2 YYEEEE. CDR3 bases: TGTGCCAGCAGCTTGAGTTCTAGCGGGGCCGTACATACGCAGTATTTT. Translation gives CASSLSSSGAVHTQYF.

This CDR3 is CASSLEAVTGELFF. CDR3 in DNA: TGTGCCAGCAGCTTAGAGGCGGTTACCGGGGAGCTGTTTTTT. The chain couples TRBV7-9 to TRBJ2-2; no firm D call. The CDR3 loop spans 14 amino acids. Germline V CDR1 and CDR2: SEHNR, FQNEAQ (reference sequence). The ends were cut back, 1 base at V and 5 bases at J, with 8 bases in the middle.

The chain recombines TRBV6-1 with TRBJ2-5, with 8 bases lining up with TRBD1. J gave up 5 bases and V 2 bases, and 7 bases lay outside the gene matches. Germline CDR1 and CDR2: MNHNS and SASEGT. This CDR3 comprises 15 residues. CDR3 nucleotides: TGTGCCAGCAGTGAACAAGGGACAGGCGGTGAGACCCAGTACTTC. This encodes CASSEQGTGGETQYF.

The V gene is TRBV28, the J gene TRBJ1-1, with D possibly TRBD1 on 6 matching bases. The CDR3 totals 12 residues. Germline lookup yields CDR1 MDHEN and CDR2 SYDVKM. Trimming removed 6 bases from V and 4 bases from J, with 9 bases in between. The CDR3, as DNA: TGTGCCAGCAGACCACAGGGCACTGAAGCTTTCTTT. Translation: CASRPQGTEAFF.

In DNA form, the CDR3 reads TGTGCCAGCAGCTCAAGGTGGAGGACCGGGGAGCTGTTTTTT. Translated, it gives CASSSRWRTGELFF. This chain uses TRBV7-8 with TRBJ2-2, with a tentative D call TRBD2 (5 bases). This CDR3 spans 14 amino acids. Germline V gene data show CDR1 as SGHVS and CDR2 as FQNEAQ. Trimming left V 4 bases short and J 5 bases short, with 11 bases between. Combining the CDR3 with reference TRBV7-8 and TRBJ2-2 gives the whole variable domain GAGVSQSPRYKVAKRGQDVALRCDPISGHVSLFWYQQALGQGPEFLTYFQNEAQLDKSGLPSDRFFAERPEGSVSTLKIQRTQQEDSAVYLCASSSRWRTGELFFGEGSRLTVL.

This clonotype was counted between two and nine times. V and J are TRBV20-1 and TRBJ2-1; no reliable D call. V shed 0 bases and J shed 4 bases, with 7 bases lying between them. Germline loops: CDR1 DFQATT, CDR2 SNEGSKA (reference sequence). The CDR3 has 13 residues. The CDR3: CSARDRVYNEQFF. In DNA, the CDR3 is TGCAGTGCTAGAGATAGGGTTTACAATGAGCAGTTCTTC.

The chain combines TRBV29-1 with TRBJ2-2, with 11 positions matching TRBD2. From germline, CDR1 is SQVTM and CDR2 ANQGSEA. The J segment lost 0 bases and the V segment lost 7 bases, leaving 10 bases of the junction unmatched. The CDR3 covers 17 residues. CDR3 in amino acids: CSDQSTSGGSNTGELFF. The CDR3 nucleotides read TGCAGCGATCAGTCCACTAGCGGGGGTTCGAACACCGGGGAGCTGTTTTTT.

The V call is TRBV7-9, the J call TRBJ1-1, with D unclear. Germline assignment: CDR1 SEHNR and CDR2 FQNEAQ (reference sequence). This CDR3 region has 11 residues. Trimming pared 8 bases from V and 1 base from J, leaving 5 bases between. CDR3: CASDRNTEAFF. In DNA, the CDR3 is TGTGCCAGCGATAGGAACACTGAAGCTTTCTTT.

This clonotype has a handful of counts. The CDR3 region has the DNA TGTGCCAGCAGCTTAGTAACAGGGACCAGCAATCAGCCCCAGCATTTT. This translates into CASSLVTGTSNQPQHF. The rearrangement uses TRBV11-2 and TRBJ1-5; weak D call: TRBD1 (6 bases). V was clipped by 1 base and J by 1 base, with 11 bases between them. This CDR3 is built from 16 residues. Germline V gene sequence: CDR1 SGHAT, CDR2 FQNNGV.

This clonotype has only a few counts. The J gene is TRBJ2-7, the V gene TRBV6-2 or TRBV6-3; the D is unclear. This CDR3 contains 14 residues. Deletions cut 6 bases from V and 0 bases from J, with 12 bases between. The germline V gene encodes CDR1 MNHEY and CDR2 SVGEGT. The DNA of the CDR3 is TGTGCCAGCAGACGAGATGATCACTCCTACGAGCAGTACTTC. Its protein is CASRRDDHSYEQYF.

The CDR3 bases are TGCAGCGTTGTGGGGGAGTCCGGGGAGCTGTTTTTT. It translates to CSVVGESGELFF. The chain joins TRBV29-1 to TRBJ2-2, with D perhaps TRBD1 or TRBD2 (5 bases each). The ends were cut back, 4 bases at V and 6 bases at J, with 9 bases in the middle. The germline V gene encodes CDR1 SQVTM and CDR2 ANQGSEA. This CDR3 has 12 residues.

This chain links TRBV5-3 with TRBJ2-3; 7 bases are a match to TRBD1. TRBV5-3 is designated an ORF whose function remains uncertain. This CDR3 contains 16 residues. J lost 6 bases, V lost 8 bases, and 18 bases had no gene match. The CDR3 protein is CASSATGSTPTDTQYF. CDR3 in DNA: TGTGCCAGCAGCGCGACAGGGTCTACCCCCACGGATACGCAGTATTTT.

DNA for the CDR3: TGTGCCAGCAGCTCATCAGGTGAATCCTACGAGCAGTACTTC. Its protein is CASSSSGESYEQYF. V is TRBV7-9 and J is TRBJ2-7, with D hard to call. The ends were cut back, 4 bases at V and 1 base at J, with 11 bases in the middle. CDR3 length equals 14 residues. The germline V gene encodes CDR1 SEHNR and CDR2 FQNEAQ (reference sequence).

The chain is built from TRBV7-9 and TRBJ2-3; TRBD2 matches at 10 bases. V gave up 1 base and J gave up 5 bases; unmatched junction bases: 9. Germline V gene data show CDR1 as SEHNR and CDR2 as FQNEAQ (reference sequence). The CDR3 contains 17 residues. The CDR3, as DNA: TGTGCCAGCAGCTTAGTACGTGAGCGGGGGGGACAAGATACGCAGTATTTT. Its translation is CASSLVRERGGQDTQYF.

The chain recombines TRBV5-1 with TRBJ2-3; D perhaps matches TRBD2 (5 bases). The CDR3 spans 13 residues. The ends were cut back, 0 bases at V and 9 bases at J, with 11 bases in the middle. Germline lookup yields CDR1 SGHRS and CDR2 YFSETQ. CDR3 DNA: TGCGCCAGCAGCTTGGCAGAGGGTGGGACGCAGTATTTT. Amino acids: CASSLAEGGTQYF.

This clonotype has just a few counts. The gene calls are TRBV12-3 or TRBV12-4 and TRBJ2-7, with D possibly being TRBD2 (6 bases). The length of the CDR3 is 14 residues. The V end lost 5 bases, the J end lost 6 bases, and 17 bases lay between the germline ends. The CDR3 loop reads CASSRPGLLIEQYF. The DNA for the CDR3 is TGTGCCAGCAGTCGACCGGGACTGTTGATCGAGCAGTACTTC.

The chain is built from TRBV7-9 and TRBJ2-7; tentatively, D is TRBD1 (5 bases). Germline loops: CDR1 SEHNR, CDR2 FQNEAQ (reference sequence). V dropped 6 bases and J dropped 3 bases, with 12 bases sitting between them. CDR3 size: 13 residues. The CDR3 sequence is CASRQGASYEQYF. Written as DNA, the CDR3 is TGTGCCAGCAGGCAAGGGGCCAGCTACGAGCAGTACTTC. The full variable domain, completed using reference TRBV7-9 and TRBJ2-7, is DTGVSQNPRHKITKRGQNVTFRCDPISEHNRLYWYRQTLGQGPEFLTYFQNEAQLEKSRLLSDRFSAERPKGSFSTLEIQRTEQGDSAMYLCASRQGASYEQYFGPGTRLTVT.

The chain links TRBV7-9 to TRBJ1-1; possible D gene TRBD1, 6 bases. V shed 1 base and J shed 11 bases, with 17 bases lying between them. The CDR3 is made up of 14 amino acids. In germline, CDR1 is SEHNR, CDR2 FQNEAQ (reference sequence). The CDR3 bases are TGTGCCAGCAGCTTAGATTGGCAGGGGAAGGGGGCTTTCTTT. Translating it yields CASSLDWQGKGAFF.

This clonotype was recorded a few times. The V gene is TRBV5-8, the J gene TRBJ2-1, with 9 bases fitting TRBD1. V lost 7 bases and J lost 10; bases outside the gene matches: 6. Per the germline V gene, CDR1 is SGHTS and CDR2 is YDEGEE. The CDR3 runs to 12 residues. DNA of the CDR3: TGTGCCAGCGGAGGACAGGGGTTGGAGCAGTTCTTC. Translation: CASGGQGLEQFF.

In this sample, this clonotype turned up a few times. The CDR3 nucleotides are TGTGCCAGCAGTTTTACGCAGGGAGGTCGGAACACCGGGGAGCTGTTTTTT. This translates into CASSFTQGGRNTGELFF. The chain uses TRBV12-3 or TRBV12-4 and TRBJ2-2, with TRBD2 as a possible D gene (6 bases). The CDR3 contains 17 residues. The V and J ends lost 3 bases and 1 base respectively, with 15 bases between them.

This clonotype was counted a few times. J is TRBJ1-5 and V is TRBV2; D unclear. The germline V and J ends were trimmed by 3 bases and 0 bases, with 9 bases remaining between them. CDR3 length equals 15 residues. CDR1 and CDR2 from the germline V gene are SNHLY and FYNNEI. The CDR3 DNA is TGTGCCAGCAGTGATTCCAGGCTTAGCAATCAGCCCCAGCATTTT. It yields the protein CASSDSRLSNQPQHF.

The gene calls are TRBV7-2 and TRBJ1-2, with D possibly matching TRBD1 (5 bases). CDR3 length equals 14 residues. Looked up from germline, CDR1 is SGHTA and CDR2 is FQGNSA. Trimming stripped 2 bases from V and 6 bases from J, with 13 bases between. Here the CDR3 DNA reads TGTGCCAGCAGCTTACAGGGTGGCCCAGATGGCTACACCTTC. It encodes CASSLQGGPDGYTF.

This clonotype was detected only a few times. This sequence joins TRBV29-1 and TRBJ1-1; TRBD1 is a possible D gene (5 bases). Deletions cut 6 bases from V and 6 bases from J, with 11 bases between. CDR3 length: 11 amino acids. The V gene's germline CDR1 is SQVTM and CDR2 ANQGSEA. The CDR3 loop is CSVRDGAEAFF. The CDR3 DNA is TGCAGCGTCCGGGACGGGGCTGAAGCTTTCTTT.